These 24 T cell receptor beta chains originate from one sample sequenced in a study of shared clonotypes between healthy human individuals. Libraries were prepared by immunoSEQ multiplex PCR; TCRdb keeps only in-frame clonotypes and omits some of them. The data contain about 1 million clones, about 70% of them singletons. Sequencing used memory CD4+ T cells sorted from blood. Indicated subset: CD45RA-negative fraction. The receptors derive from a man aged 18 to 35 in good health.

This clone is a singleton in its sample. This chain joins TRBV5-5 and TRBJ1-2, with TRBD1 as a possible D gene (5 bases). Germline CDR1 is SGHKS and CDR2 is YYEKEE (reference sequence). This CDR3 comprises 12 residues. Between the trimmed V and J ends, which lost 4 bases and 9 bases, there was a span of 13 bases. The CDR3 sequence: CASSPQGRRYTF. CDR3 sequence (DNA): TGTGCCAGCAGCCCCCAGGGACGTCGCTACACCTTC. Drawing the rest from reference TRBV5-5 and TRBJ1-2, the complete variable domain is DAGVTQSPTHLIKTRGQQVTLRCSPISGHKSVSWYQQVLGQGPQFIFQYYEKEERGRGNFPDRFSARQFPNYSSELNVNALLLGDSALYLCASSPQGRRYTFGSGTRLTVV.

CDR3 DNA sequence: TGTGCCATCAGTGGTGGGGACAAGCAGTACTTC. Residues: CAISGGDKQYF. The gene calls are TRBV10-3 and TRBJ2-7, with TRBD1 as a possible D gene (6 bases). CDR3 length: 11 residues. V was shortened by 4 bases and J by 8 bases, with 9 bases between the two germline ends. Germline values: CDR1 ENHRY, CDR2 SYGVKD.

V and J are TRBV4-1 and TRBJ2-7; 7 positions match TRBD2. This CDR3 has 16 amino acids. The germline gives CDR1 MGHRA, CDR2 YSYEKL. With V trimmed by 1 base and J by 0 bases, 6 bases remained unmatched. Here the CDR3 reads CASSQGNGGSSYEQYF. DNA for the CDR3: TGCGCCAGCAGCCAAGGTAACGGGGGGAGCTCCTACGAGCAGTACTTC.

The chain joins TRBV29-1 to TRBJ1-2; TRBD1 aligns across 7 bases. The CDR3 runs to 12 residues. Germline CDR1 reads SQVTM; CDR2 reads ANQGSEA. V shed 2 bases and J 8 bases; nucleotides not matched to a gene: 5. The CDR3 here is CSVEKGAGGYTF. The CDR3 nucleotides read TGCAGCGTTGAAAAGGGGGCGGGAGGCTACACCTTC.

The chain has TRBV19 and TRBJ2-2, with D possibly being TRBD1 or TRBD2 (5 bases each). Trimming shortened V by 5 bases and J by 7 bases, and 11 bases separated the two germline ends. CDR3 length equals 13 residues. In germline, CDR1 is LNHDA, CDR2 SQIVND (reference sequence). CDR3: CASSVSRGGELFF. The CDR3 bases are TGTGCCAGTAGTGTGTCGAGGGGCGGGGAGCTGTTTTTT. The full variable domain, in which reference TRBV19 and TRBJ2-2 provide the parts outside the CDR3, is DGGITQSPKYLFRKEGQNVTLSCEQNLNHDAMYWYRQDPGQGLRLIYYSQIVNDFQKGDIAEGYSVSREKKESFPLTVTSAQKNPTAFYLCASSVSRGGELFFGEGSRLTVL.

The chain uses TRBV5-1 and TRBJ2-5, with D possibly TRBD1 on 6 matching bases. This CDR3 is 12 amino acids long. V gave up 4 bases and J gave up 7 bases, with 11 bases separating them. The germline CDR1 and CDR2 sequences are SGHRS and YFSETQ. This chain's CDR3 is CASSNRDGTQYF. Written as DNA, the CDR3 is TGCGCCAGCAGCAACAGGGACGGGACCCAGTACTTC.

The chain carries TRBV2 and TRBJ1-2, with D perhaps TRBD1 (5 bases). The CDR3 has 14 amino acids. CDR1 is SNHLY, CDR2 FYNNEI, per germline. Trimming removed 1 base at V and 2 bases at J, with 8 bases between. The CDR3 DNA reads TGTGCCAGCAGTGAAGGGGGCAGGAACTATGGCTACACCTTC. Its translation is CASSEGGRNYGYTF.

This clone has just a few counts. The gene calls are TRBV9 and TRBJ1-2, with no clear D. This CDR3 has 14 amino acids. Germline CDR1 and CDR2: SGDLS and YYNGEE. Trimming left V 0 bases short and J 7 bases short, with 13 bases between. The CDR3 region is CASSVATSGGGYTF. For the CDR3, the DNA is TGTGCCAGCAGCGTAGCTACGTCGGGAGGTGGCTACACCTTC.

The chain couples TRBV28 to TRBJ2-7; D unresolved. CDR3 length: 13 amino acids. The germline V gene encodes CDR1 MDHEN and CDR2 SYDVKM. V was trimmed by 5 bases and J by 1 base, leaving 9 bases between them. The CDR3 spells CASSPTRSYEQYF. In nucleotides, the CDR3 is TGTGCCAGCAGTCCGACAAGATCCTACGAGCAGTACTTC.

On this clone: The same CDR3 also results from other DNA sequences found in this sample. V usage is TRBV7-2 and J usage is TRBJ2-3; D call uncertain. The CDR3 runs 11 residues. Per germline, CDR1 SGHTA and CDR2 FQGNSA. Trimming removed 5 bases from V and 6 bases from J, with 6 bases in between. The CDR3 bases are TGTGCCAGCAGCCTTTCGGATACGCAGTATTTT. This encodes CASSLSDTQYF.

V and J are TRBV14 and TRBJ2-3; D might be TRBD1 or TRBD2, each matching 6 bases. Trimming removed 3 bases at V and 3 bases at J, with 16 bases between. The CDR3 contains 16 residues. From germline, CDR1 is SGHDN and CDR2 FVKESK. Written as DNA, the CDR3 is TGTGCCAGCAGCCACACCTCGGGGGCTGGGACAGATACGCAGTATTTT. Encoded protein: CASSHTSGAGTDTQYF.

This chain connects TRBV18 to TRBJ2-3; TRBD1 or TRBD2 may be the D gene (5 bases each). Germline V gives CDR1 KGHSH, CDR2 LQKENI. The V and J ends lost 6 bases and 0 bases respectively, with 13 bases between them. CDR3 length equals 15 residues. CDR3 region: CASSPGPASTDTQYF. The CDR3 DNA is TGTGCCAGCTCCCCGGGACCGGCCAGCACAGATACGCAGTATTTT.

This clone was picked up many times. V is TRBV28 and J is TRBJ1-1, with 7 bases lining up with TRBD1. Trimming at V came to 5 bases and at J to 5 bases, leaving 11 bases not matched to a gene. CDR3 length: 15 residues. Germline V CDR1 and CDR2: MDHEN, SYDVKM. The CDR3 nucleotides are TGTGCCAGCAGTACTGTGAGACAGGGATTAACTGAAGCTTTCTTT. This sequence encodes CASSTVRQGLTEAFF. Using reference TRBV28 and TRBJ1-1 for the parts outside the CDR3, the full variable domain is DVKVTQSSRYLVKRTGEKVFLECVQDMDHENMFWYRQDPGLGLRLIYFSYDVKMKEKGDIPEGYSVSREKKERFSLILESASTNQTSMYLCASSTVRQGLTEAFFGQGTRLTVV.

This chain joins TRBV27 and TRBJ1-6; the D gene is possibly TRBD1 (5 bases). V gave up 6 bases and J gave up 7 bases, with 13 bases separating them. There are 14 residues in the CDR3. The germline CDR1 and CDR2 sequences are MNHEY and SMNVEV (reference sequence). The CDR3 loop reads CASRTDRPNSPLHF. The CDR3 nucleotides read TGTGCCAGCAGGACTGACAGACCAAATTCACCCCTCCACTTT.

The rearrangement uses TRBV2 and TRBJ2-2, with TRBD1 as a possible D gene (6 bases). The germline gives CDR1 SNHLY, CDR2 FYNNEI. This CDR3 has 15 amino acids. The V end was cut by 4 bases, the J end by 6 bases, with 15 bases between. The CDR3 nucleotides are TGTGCCAGCAGTGGGCCTACAGGGTCCCCCGGGGAGCTGTTTTTT. It encodes CASSGPTGSPGELFF.

The chain has TRBV7-2 and TRBJ1-6; D uncertain. The CDR3 contains 13 residues. Germline CDR1 reads SGHTA; CDR2 reads FQGNSA. Deletions cut 2 bases from V and 6 bases from J, with 5 bases between. Here the CDR3 DNA reads TGTGCCAGCAGCTTAAAGACTAATTCACCCCTCCACTTT. Translated: CASSLKTNSPLHF.

V is TRBV18 and J is TRBJ2-7, with 8 bases lining up with TRBD2. The CDR3 totals 16 residues. Per the germline V gene, CDR1 is KGHSH and CDR2 is LQKENI. V gave up 5 bases and J gave up 7 bases; unmatched junction bases: 16. Here the CDR3 DNA reads TGTGCCAGCTCAGTTACAGATCCGGGACTAGGGTTGGAGCAGTACTTC. Protein: CASSVTDPGLGLEQYF.

The rearrangement links TRBV5-1 to TRBJ2-4, with D tentatively TRBD1 or TRBD2 (6 bases each). The germline V and J ends were trimmed by 0 bases and 4 bases, with 23 bases remaining between them. The CDR3 has 19 amino acids. CDR1 and CDR2 (germline): SGHRS, YFSETQ. The CDR3 nucleotides read TGCGCCAGCAGCTTGGGTGAGGGGGGCCCCTCTAGCGAAAAAAACATTCAGTACTTC. Translated: CASSLGEGGPSSEKNIQYF.

V is TRBV30 and J is TRBJ2-7; the D is unclear. The CDR3 has 14 amino acids. V shed 0 bases and J shed 0 bases, with 9 bases lying between them. The germline CDR1 and CDR2 sequences are GTSNPN and SVGIG (reference sequence). Here the CDR3 reads CAWSVPALSYEQYF. CDR3 in DNA: TGTGCCTGGAGTGTACCGGCACTCTCCTACGAGCAGTACTTC.

The J gene is TRBJ1-1, the V gene TRBV7-8; D perhaps matches TRBD1 (6 bases). The CDR3 is 13 amino acids. CDR1 is SGHVS and CDR2 is FQNEAQ in the germline V gene. V was cut by 2 bases and J by 6 bases, with 10 bases left in between. CDR3 loop: CASSLRGTAEAFF. CDR3 in DNA: TGTGCCAGCAGCTTAAGGGGGACGGCTGAAGCTTTCTTT.

The chain uses TRBV10-1 and TRBJ2-1; tentatively, D is TRBD2 (5 bases). Trimming removed 11 bases from V and 6 bases from J, with 17 bases in between. The CDR3 totals 13 residues. Germline V lookup: CDR1 WNHNN, CDR2 SYGVQD (reference sequence). CDR3 nucleotides: TGCGCCGAGGACCCGCTAGCACCCAATGAGCAGTTCTTC. Its translation is CAEDPLAPNEQFF.

The V and J genes are TRBV6-5 and TRBJ2-3, with 14 nucleotides matching TRBD2. V trimming: 3 bases; J trimming: 4 bases; junction bases outside the gene matches: 3. Per the germline V gene, CDR1 is MNHEY and CDR2 is SVGAGI. There are 16 residues in the CDR3. The CDR3 DNA reads TGTGCCAGCAGTTATGGACTAGCGGGGGGACCAGATACGCAGTATTTT. This gives the protein CASSYGLAGGPDTQYF.

This rearrangement joins TRBV2 to TRBJ2-2; TRBD1 agrees at 11 bases. This CDR3 contains 14 residues. Losses at the gene ends were 9 bases for V and 5 bases for J; bases not matched to a gene: 5. From germline, CDR1 is SNHLY and CDR2 FYNNEI. CDR3 sequence reads: CASRGQGVTGELFF. CDR3 nucleotide sequence: TGTGCCAGTAGGGGACAGGGGGTAACCGGGGAGCTGTTTTTT.

This chain links TRBV11-2 with TRBJ1-1; 8 nucleotides line up with TRBD1. CDR3 length: 13 amino acids. The V gene end was trimmed by 5 bases and the J gene end by 7 bases; junction bases not matched to a gene: 6. Germline loops: CDR1 SGHAT, CDR2 FQNNGV. The CDR3 reads CASSLGQAYEAFF. DNA of the CDR3: TGTGCCAGCAGCCTGGGACAGGCCTATGAAGCTTTCTTT.